This T cell receptor (beta chain) was sequenced during a study of blood T cell repertoires in COVID-19. Only in-frame clones appear in the TCRdb table, and some are missing; sequencing was by immunoSEQ multiplex PCR. The table has 360,000 or so clones, 90% seen once. Input material: peripheral blood. The source is a man in his late teens or twenties with active or convalescent COVID-19.

The CDR3 DNA reads as TGTGCCAGCAGCCCGAATACAGGGGCTGAAGCTTTCTTT. Its protein is CASSPNTGAEAFF. The chain has TRBV11-2 and TRBJ1-1; 7 bases map to TRBD1. Germline V gene sequence: CDR1 SGHAT, CDR2 FQNNGV. V gave up 5 bases and J gave up 6 bases; unmatched junction bases: 6. CDR3 length: 13 residues.